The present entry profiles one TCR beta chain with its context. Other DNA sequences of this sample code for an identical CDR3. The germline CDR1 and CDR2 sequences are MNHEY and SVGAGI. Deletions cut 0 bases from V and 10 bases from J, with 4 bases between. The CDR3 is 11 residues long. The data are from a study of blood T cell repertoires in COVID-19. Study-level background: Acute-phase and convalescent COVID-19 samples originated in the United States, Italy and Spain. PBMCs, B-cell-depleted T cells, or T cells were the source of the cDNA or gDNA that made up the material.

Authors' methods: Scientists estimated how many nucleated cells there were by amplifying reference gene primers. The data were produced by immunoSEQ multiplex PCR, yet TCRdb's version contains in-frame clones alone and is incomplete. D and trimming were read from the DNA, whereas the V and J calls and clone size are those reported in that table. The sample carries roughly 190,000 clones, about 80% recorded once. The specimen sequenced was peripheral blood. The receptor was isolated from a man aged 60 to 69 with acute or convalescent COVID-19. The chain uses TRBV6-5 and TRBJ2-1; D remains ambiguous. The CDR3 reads CASSYSREQFF. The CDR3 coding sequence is TGTGCCAGCAGTTACTCACGGGAGCAGTTCTTC.